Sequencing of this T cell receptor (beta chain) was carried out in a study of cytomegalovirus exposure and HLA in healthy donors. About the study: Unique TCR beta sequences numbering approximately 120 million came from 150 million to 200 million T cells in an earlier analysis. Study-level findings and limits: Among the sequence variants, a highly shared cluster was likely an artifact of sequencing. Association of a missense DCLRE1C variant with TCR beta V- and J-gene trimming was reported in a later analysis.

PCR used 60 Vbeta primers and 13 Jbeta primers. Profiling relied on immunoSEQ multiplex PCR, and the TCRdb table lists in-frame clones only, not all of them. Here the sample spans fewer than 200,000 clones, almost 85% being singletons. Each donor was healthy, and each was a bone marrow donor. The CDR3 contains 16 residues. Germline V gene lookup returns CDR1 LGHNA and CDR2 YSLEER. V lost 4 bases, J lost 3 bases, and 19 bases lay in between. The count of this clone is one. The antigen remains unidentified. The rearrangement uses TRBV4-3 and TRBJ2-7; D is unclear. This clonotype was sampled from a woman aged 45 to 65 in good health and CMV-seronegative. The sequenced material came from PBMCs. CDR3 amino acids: CASSRYRSQELYEQYF. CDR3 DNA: TGCGCCAGCAGCCGATACAGATCTCAGGAACTCTACGAGCAGTACTTC.